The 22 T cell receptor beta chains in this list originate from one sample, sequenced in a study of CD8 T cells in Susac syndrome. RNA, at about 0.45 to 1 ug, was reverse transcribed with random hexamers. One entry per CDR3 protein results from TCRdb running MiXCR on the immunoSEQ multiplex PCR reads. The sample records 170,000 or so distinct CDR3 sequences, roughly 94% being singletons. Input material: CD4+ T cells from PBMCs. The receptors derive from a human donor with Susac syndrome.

The CDR3 DNA reads TGTGGAACGGGAAGCTCCTATAATTCACCCCTCCACTTT. Translated, it gives CGTGSSYNSPLHF. The V gene is TRBV6-5, the J gene TRBJ1-6; D is ambiguous. The CDR3 consists of 13 residues. Germline assignment: CDR1 MNHEY and CDR2 SVGAGI.

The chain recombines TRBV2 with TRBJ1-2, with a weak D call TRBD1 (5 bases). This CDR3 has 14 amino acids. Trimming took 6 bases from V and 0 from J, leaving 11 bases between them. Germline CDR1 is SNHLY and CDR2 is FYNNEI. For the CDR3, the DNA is TGTGCCAGCAGGGGGGACCGAGCTAACTATGGCTACACCTTC. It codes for CASRGDRANYGYTF.

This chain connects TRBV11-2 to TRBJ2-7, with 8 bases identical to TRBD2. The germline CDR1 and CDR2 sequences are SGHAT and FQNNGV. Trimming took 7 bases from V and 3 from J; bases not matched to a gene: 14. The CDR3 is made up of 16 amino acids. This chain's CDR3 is CASTDSVSGSVYEQYF. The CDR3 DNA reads TGTGCCAGCACCGACAGCGTAAGCGGGAGTGTCTACGAGCAGTACTTC.

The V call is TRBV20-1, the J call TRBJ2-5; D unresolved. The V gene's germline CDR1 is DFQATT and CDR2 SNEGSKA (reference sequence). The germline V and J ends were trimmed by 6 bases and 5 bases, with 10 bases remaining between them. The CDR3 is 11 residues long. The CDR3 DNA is TGCAGTGCGAGCCAACGTGAGACCCAGTACTTC. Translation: CSASQRETQYF.

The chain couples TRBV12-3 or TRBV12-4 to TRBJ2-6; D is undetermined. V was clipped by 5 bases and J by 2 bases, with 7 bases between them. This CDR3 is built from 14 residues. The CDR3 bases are TGTGCCAGCAGTAAGCCGGCTGGGGCCAACGTCCTGACTTTC. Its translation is CASSKPAGANVLTF.

The CDR3 sequence: CASSLGSPYEQYF. The CDR3 DNA reads as TGTGCCAGCAGTTTAGGTAGCCCCTACGAGCAGTACTTC. The rearrangement uses TRBV28 and TRBJ2-7, with D unclear. V was pared by 2 bases and J by 2 bases, with 7 bases between. Germline V gene sequence: CDR1 MDHEN, CDR2 SYDVKM. This CDR3 is 13 amino acids long.

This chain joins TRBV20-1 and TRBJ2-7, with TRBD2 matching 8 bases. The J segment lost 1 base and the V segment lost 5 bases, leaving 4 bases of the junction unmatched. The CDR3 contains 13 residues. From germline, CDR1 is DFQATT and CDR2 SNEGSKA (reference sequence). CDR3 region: CSAPSGSSYEQYF. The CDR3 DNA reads TGCAGTGCTCCGAGCGGGAGTTCCTACGAGCAGTACTTC.

The CDR3 spells CSATGTYNEQFF. The CDR3 bases are TGCAGTGCCACAGGGACCTACAATGAGCAGTTCTTC. The chain links TRBV20-1 to TRBJ2-1; a possible D gene is TRBD1 (6 bases). The CDR3 totals 12 residues. The germline V gene encodes CDR1 DFQATT and CDR2 SNEGSKA (reference sequence). V lost 6 bases and J lost 2, with 8 bases in between.

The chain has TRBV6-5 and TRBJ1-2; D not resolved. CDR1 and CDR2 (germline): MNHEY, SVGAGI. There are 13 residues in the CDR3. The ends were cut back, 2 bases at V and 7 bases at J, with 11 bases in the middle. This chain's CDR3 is CASSYSSGFGYTF. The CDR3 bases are TGTGCCAGCAGTTACAGTAGTGGATTTGGCTACACCTTC.

The CDR3 nucleotides are TGTGCCAGCAGCTTGGTGGATGGCCATGAGCAGTTCTTC. It codes for CASSLVDGHEQFF. The V and J genes are TRBV5-6 and TRBJ2-1; D not resolved. V was clipped by 0 bases and J by 8 bases, with 9 bases between them. The length of the CDR3 is 13 residues. CDR1 and CDR2 from the germline V gene are SGHDT and YYEEEE. Using reference TRBV5-6 and TRBJ2-1 for the parts outside the CDR3, the full variable domain is DAGVTQSPTHLIKTRGQQVTLRCSPKSGHDTVSWYQQALGQGPQFIFQYYEEEERQRGNFPDRFSGHQFPNYSSELNVNALLLGDSALYLCASSLVDGHEQFFGPGTRLTVL.

This CDR3 reads CAWSGESTSNSDTQYF. DNA for the CDR3: TGTGCCTGGAGTGGAGAATCGACTAGTAATTCAGATACGCAGTATTTT. This chain links TRBV30 with TRBJ2-3; possible D gene TRBD2, 6 bases. CDR1 and CDR2 from the germline V gene are GTSNPN and SVGIG (reference sequence). Trimming pared 1 base from V and 4 bases from J, leaving 18 bases between. The CDR3 consists of 16 residues.

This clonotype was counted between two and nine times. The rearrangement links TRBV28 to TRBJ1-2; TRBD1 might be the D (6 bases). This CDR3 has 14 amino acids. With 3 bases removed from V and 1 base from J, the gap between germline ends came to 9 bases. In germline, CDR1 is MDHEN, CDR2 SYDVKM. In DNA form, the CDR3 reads TGTGCCAGCAGTTTGGGCAGGGGTAACTATGGCTACACCTTC. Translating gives CASSLGRGNYGYTF.

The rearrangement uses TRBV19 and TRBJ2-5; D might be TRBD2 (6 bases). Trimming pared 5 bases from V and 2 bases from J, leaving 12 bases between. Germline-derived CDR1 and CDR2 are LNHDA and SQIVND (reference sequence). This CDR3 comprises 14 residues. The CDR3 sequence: CASSPTGLQETQYF. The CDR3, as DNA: TGTGCCAGTAGTCCGACCGGACTACAAGAGACCCAGTACTTC.

The CDR3 region has the DNA TGCGCCAGCAGCTTTACAGGGGAGGCTGAAGCTTTCTTT. This codes for CASSFTGEAEAFF. This chain connects TRBV5-1 to TRBJ1-1, with 7 bases aligning to TRBD1. Germline values: CDR1 SGHRS, CDR2 YFSETQ. V dropped 2 bases and J dropped 6; count of bases not matched to a gene: 4. The CDR3 runs 13 residues.

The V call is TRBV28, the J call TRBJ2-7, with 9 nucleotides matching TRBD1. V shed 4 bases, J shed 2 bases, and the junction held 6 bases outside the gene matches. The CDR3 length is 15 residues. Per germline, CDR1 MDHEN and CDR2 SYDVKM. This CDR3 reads CASSSPGQGPYEQYF. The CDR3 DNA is TGTGCCAGCAGTTCTCCGGGACAGGGACCCTACGAGCAGTACTTC.

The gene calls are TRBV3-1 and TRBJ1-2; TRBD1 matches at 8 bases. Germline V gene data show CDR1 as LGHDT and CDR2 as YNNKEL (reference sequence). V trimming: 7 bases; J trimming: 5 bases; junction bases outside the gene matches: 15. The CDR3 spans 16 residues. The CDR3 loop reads CASTPDRARTGYGYTF. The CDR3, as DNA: TGTGCCAGCACCCCGGACAGGGCGCGCACAGGGTATGGCTACACCTTC.

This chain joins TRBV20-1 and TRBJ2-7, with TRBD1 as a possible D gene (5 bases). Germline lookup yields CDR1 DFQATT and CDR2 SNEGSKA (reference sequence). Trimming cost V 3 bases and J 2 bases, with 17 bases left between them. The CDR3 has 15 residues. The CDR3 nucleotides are TGCAGTGCTAGGATTTTTGATGACAGCACCTACGAGCAGTACTTC. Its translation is CSARIFDDSTYEQYF.

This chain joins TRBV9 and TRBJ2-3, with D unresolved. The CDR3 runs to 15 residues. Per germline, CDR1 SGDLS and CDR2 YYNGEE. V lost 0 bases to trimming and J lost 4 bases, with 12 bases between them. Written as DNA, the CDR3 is TGTGCCAGCAGCGTAGGACAACCTAGGGCAGATACGCAGTATTTT. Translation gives CASSVGQPRADTQYF.

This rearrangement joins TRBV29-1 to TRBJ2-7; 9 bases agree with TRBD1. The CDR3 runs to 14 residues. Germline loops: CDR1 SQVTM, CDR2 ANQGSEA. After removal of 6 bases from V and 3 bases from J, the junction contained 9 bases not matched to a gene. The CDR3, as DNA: TGCAGCGTAGGTCCGGGACAGGGCCGCTACGAGCAGTACTTC. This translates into CSVGPGQGRYEQYF.

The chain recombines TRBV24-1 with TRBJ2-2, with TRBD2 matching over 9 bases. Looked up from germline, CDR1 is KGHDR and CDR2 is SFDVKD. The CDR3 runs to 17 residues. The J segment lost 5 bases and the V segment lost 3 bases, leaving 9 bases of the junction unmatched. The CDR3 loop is CATSDPAGGLGTGELFF. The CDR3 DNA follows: TGTGCCACCAGTGATCCTGCGGGGGGGCTTGGAACCGGGGAGCTGTTTTTT.

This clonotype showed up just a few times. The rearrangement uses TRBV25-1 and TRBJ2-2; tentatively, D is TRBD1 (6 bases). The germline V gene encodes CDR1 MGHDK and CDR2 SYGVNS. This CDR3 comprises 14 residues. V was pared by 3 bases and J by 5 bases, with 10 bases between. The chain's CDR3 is CASSERQGTGELFF. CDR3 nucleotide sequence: TGTGCCAGCAGTGAGAGGCAGGGGACCGGGGAGCTGTTTTTT.

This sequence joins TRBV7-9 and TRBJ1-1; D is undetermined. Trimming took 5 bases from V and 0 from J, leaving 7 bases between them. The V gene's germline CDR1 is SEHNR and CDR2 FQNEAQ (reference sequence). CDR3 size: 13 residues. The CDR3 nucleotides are TGTGCCAGCAGCCGTAATCTGAACACTGAAGCTTTCTTT. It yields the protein CASSRNLNTEAFF.